One sample yielded the 27 T cell receptor beta chains listed below, sequenced in a study of OX40 agonist ivuxolimab in advanced cancers. The table came from immunoSEQ multiplex PCR; TCRdb's copy has only in-frame clones and leaves some out. The top ten clones hold 0.55% to 0.7% of a sample with fewer than 80,000 clones, 85% of them seen once. Sample: CD4+ or CD8+ T cells sorted from blood, taken in a trial of the OX40 agonist ivuxolimab. Source of these receptors: an adult with an advanced solid tumor such as melanoma, head and neck, liver or kidney cancer.

This clone was observed a single time. CDR3: CASSETGRDEQFF. The CDR3 coding sequence is TGTGCCAGCAGCGAAACAGGGAGGGATGAGCAGTTCTTC. The chain carries TRBV6-1 and TRBJ2-1, with a possible D match to TRBD2 (7 bases). Germline CDR1 reads MNHNS; CDR2 reads SASEGT. This CDR3 region has 13 residues. V gave up 6 bases and J gave up 8 bases, with 14 bases separating them.

CDR3 residues: CAWSVHRGSGTGELFF. CDR3 nucleotide sequence: TGTGCCTGGAGTGTACATAGGGGTAGCGGCACCGGGGAGCTGTTTTTT. The V call is TRBV30, the J call TRBJ2-2; possible D gene TRBD2, 6 bases. The germline gives CDR1 GTSNPN, CDR2 SVGIG (reference sequence). The CDR3 is 16 amino acids. Trimming pared 0 bases from V and 4 bases from J, leaving 15 bases between.

The chain employs TRBV7-2 and TRBJ2-1; TRBD2 agrees at 9 bases. The CDR3 loop spans 13 amino acids. Germline V lookup: CDR1 SGHTA, CDR2 FQGNSA. Unmatched junction bases numbered 3, after V lost 6 bases and J lost 6 bases. CDR3 nucleotides: TGTGCCAGCAGATCTAGCGGGGTCAATGAGCAGTTCTTC. As protein: CASRSSGVNEQFF.

In regard to this clone: This sample also contains other DNA sequences that code for the same CDR3. This rearrangement joins TRBV30 to TRBJ2-3; 7 nucleotides match TRBD2. In germline, CDR1 is GTSNPN, CDR2 SVGIG (reference sequence). The CDR3 consists of 14 residues. The V segment lost 8 bases and the J segment 1 base; nucleotides outside the gene matches: 9. This chain's CDR3 is CAKGGAGGTDTQYF. The CDR3 DNA follows: TGTGCCAAGGGAGGGGCGGGGGGCACAGATACGCAGTATTTT.

V usage is TRBV5-1 and J usage is TRBJ2-6; D is tentatively TRBD1 or TRBD2 (7 bases each). The CDR3 length is 18 residues. CDR1 SGHRS and CDR2 YFSETQ come from the germline V gene. V lost 4 bases and J lost 2, with 19 bases in between. The CDR3 nucleotides read TGCGCCAGCAGCCCACTCCAGGGAGGGGGCACTGGGGCCAACGTCCTGACTTTC. It is translated as CASSPLQGGGTGANVLTF.

J is TRBJ2-4 and V is TRBV2, with D possibly being TRBD2 (6 bases). The CDR3 runs 14 residues. Germline CDR1 reads SNHLY; CDR2 reads FYNNEI. V gave up 5 bases and J gave up 3 bases, with 11 bases separating them. In DNA form, the CDR3 reads TGTGCCAGCAGTATCCGGGAGAACAAAAACATTCAGTACTTC. Protein: CASSIRENKNIQYF.

V usage is TRBV2 and J usage is TRBJ2-6, with D uncertain. Germline loops: CDR1 SNHLY, CDR2 FYNNEI. The CDR3 length is 16 residues. The V end was cut by 5 bases, the J end by 0 bases, with 11 bases between. The CDR3, as DNA: TGTGCCAGCAGTTCCGACTGGGGCTCTGGGGCCAACGTCCTGACTTTC. Encoded protein: CASSSDWGSGANVLTF. Supplemented by reference TRBV2 and TRBJ2-6, the full variable domain reads EPEVTQTPSHQVTQMGQEVILRCVPISNHLYFYWYRQILGQKVEFLVSFYNNEISEKSEIFDDQFSVERPDGSNFTLKIRSTKLEDSAMYFCASSSDWGSGANVLTFGAGSRLTVL.

The chain carries TRBV27 and TRBJ2-1; possibly TRBD1 for D (5 bases). This CDR3 is 14 amino acids long. Germline assignment: CDR1 MNHEY and CDR2 SMNVEV (reference sequence). The germline V and J ends were trimmed by 5 bases and 11 bases, with 19 bases remaining between them. This CDR3 reads CASSPGHPQDKQFF. CDR3 nucleotide sequence: TGTGCCAGCAGTCCAGGACACCCCCAGGATAAGCAGTTCTTC.

CDR3 bases: TGTGCCAGCAGTGGGCTGGTACAGGGGTCGAACACCGGGGAGCTGTTTTTT. Translating it yields CASSGLVQGSNTGELFF. This chain connects TRBV2 to TRBJ2-2; 7 bases match TRBD1. This CDR3 spans 17 amino acids. V lost 4 bases, J lost 0 bases, and 8 bases stayed unmatched. Germline-derived CDR1 and CDR2 are SNHLY and FYNNEI.

The V gene is TRBV29-1, the J gene TRBJ2-6, with D possibly TRBD2 on 5 matching bases. The CDR3 length is 15 residues. CDR1 SQVTM and CDR2 ANQGSEA come from the germline V gene. The V and J ends lost 4 bases and 0 bases respectively, with 10 bases between them. The CDR3: CSVGGDISGANVLTF. CDR3 bases: TGCAGCGTTGGGGGAGATATCTCTGGGGCCAACGTCCTGACTTTC.

As DNA, the CDR3 is TGTGCCAGCAGCCAATCAGCGGTGAACACTGAAGCTTTCTTT. This sequence encodes CASSQSAVNTEAFF. This chain joins TRBV4-2 and TRBJ1-1, with D unclear. Germline values: CDR1 LGHNA, CDR2 YNFKEQ. CDR3 length: 14 amino acids. Trimming shortened V by 2 bases and J by 0 bases, and 7 bases separated the two germline ends.

As for this clone: At one end, the junction sequence differs from germline, possibly due to a read error. The chain joins TRBV11-2 to TRBJ2-7; D perhaps matches TRBD1 (5 bases). Germline-derived CDR1 and CDR2 are SGHAT and FQNNGV. The CDR3 contains 10 residues. In DNA, the CDR3 is TGTGCCAGCAGCTTAGGGTTGCAGGGCTTC. This codes for CASSLGLQGF.

V and J are TRBV18 and TRBJ2-5, with D possibly matching TRBD1 (6 bases). The CDR3 consists of 14 residues. V was pared by 5 bases and J by 5 bases, with 15 bases between. The V gene's germline CDR1 is KGHSH and CDR2 LQKENI. The CDR3 nucleotides are TGTGCCAGCTCAAGACAGGAGGTGGAGGAGACCCAGTACTTC. Protein product: CASSRQEVEETQYF.

The chain couples TRBV4-2 to TRBJ1-6; D is ambiguous. Germline CDR1 LGHNA, CDR2 YNFKEQ. The CDR3 spans 15 residues. The V and J ends lost 4 bases and 7 bases respectively, with 14 bases between them. The CDR3: CASSPFGGSNSPLHF. The CDR3 nucleotides read TGTGCCAGCAGCCCGTTTGGAGGATCGAATTCACCCCTCCACTTT.

V gene TRBV10-3 combines with J gene TRBJ2-5; 8 bases align to TRBD1. CDR1 and CDR2 from the germline V gene are ENHRY and SYGVKD. There are 15 residues in the CDR3. Trimming removed 2 bases from V and 4 bases from J; junction bases left unmatched: 6. Here the CDR3 reads CAISERQGSPETQYF. The CDR3 region has the DNA TGTGCCATCAGTGAGCGACAGGGGAGTCCAGAGACCCAGTACTTC.

The chain carries TRBV5-6 and TRBJ1-2, with a possible D match to TRBD1 (6 bases). Germline-derived CDR1 and CDR2 are SGHDT and YYEEEE. The length of the CDR3 is 14 residues. V was pared by 1 base and J by 6 bases, with 13 bases between. The CDR3 DNA follows: TGTGCCAGCAGCTTGCGACAGGTTTTTCATGGCTACACCTTC. Protein: CASSLRQVFHGYTF.

This chain links TRBV6-1 with TRBJ1-2; D remains ambiguous. CDR1 is MNHNS and CDR2 is SASEGT in the germline V gene. CDR3 size: 14 residues. Trimming took off 6 bases at V and 1 base at J, with 12 bases between the two ends. CDR3 in DNA: TGTGCCAGCAGCACGTACAGTCGTAACTATGGCTACACCTTC. Protein: CASSTYSRNYGYTF.

V is TRBV9 and J is TRBJ2-1, with 8 bases lining up with TRBD2. The germline CDR1 and CDR2 sequences are SGDLS and YYNGEE. This CDR3 is 18 amino acids long. V gave up 0 bases and J gave up 10 bases; unmatched junction bases: 18. The CDR3 is CASSVEVGSGASPGEQFF. As DNA, the CDR3 is TGTGCCAGCAGCGTAGAGGTTGGTAGCGGGGCCTCGCCGGGGGAGCAGTTCTTC. Full variable domain (rest looked up from reference TRBV9 and TRBJ2-1): DSGVTQTPKHLITATGQRVTLRCSPRSGDLSVYWYQQSLDQGLQFLIQYYNGEERAKGNILERFSAQQFPDLHSELNLSSLELGDSALYFCASSVEVGSGASPGEQFFGPGTRLTVL.

The rearrangement links TRBV6-5 to TRBJ2-7; the D is unclear. Germline V lookup: CDR1 MNHEY, CDR2 SVGAGI. The CDR3 is 15 amino acids. V was clipped by 0 bases and J by 1 base, with 10 bases between them. CDR3 bases: TGTGCCAGCAGTTACTCGTATCGGTCTTCCTACGAGCAGTACTTC. This sequence encodes CASSYSYRSSYEQYF.

J is TRBJ1-3 and V is TRBV12-5; the match to TRBD1 covers 7 bases. This CDR3 spans 16 amino acids. Germline loops: CDR1 LGHNT, CDR2 FRNRAP. J lost 4 bases, V lost 2 bases, and 8 bases had no gene match. The DNA of the CDR3 is TGTGCTAGTGGTTTGATCCTAACAGGGGCCGGAAACACCATATATTTT. The encoded protein is CASGLILTGAGNTIYF.

To note about this clone: One end of the junction is discordant with germline, which a read error may explain. The chain couples TRBV6-6 to TRBJ2-7, with D perhaps matching TRBD2 (5 bases). The length of the CDR3 is 13 residues. The germline gives CDR1 MNHNY, CDR2 SVGAGI (reference sequence). The CDR3 nucleotides read TGTGCCGGCAGGAGCGGATTCTCCTACGAGCAGTACTTC. It codes for CAGRSGFSYEQYF.

The V call is TRBV11-2, the J call TRBJ2-7, with D tentatively TRBD2 (5 bases). Germline V CDR1 and CDR2: SGHAT, FQNNGV. Deletions cut 5 bases from V and 3 bases from J, with 20 bases between. CDR3 length equals 16 residues. The CDR3 here is CASSPRGPLRRYEQYF. CDR3 DNA: TGTGCCAGCAGCCCCCGAGGGCCCCTCCGTCGCTACGAGCAGTACTTC.

The chain recombines TRBV6-5 with TRBJ1-2; possibly TRBD1 for D (6 bases). Germline V gives CDR1 MNHEY, CDR2 SVGAGI. Trimming took off 6 bases at V and 6 bases at J, with 17 bases between the two ends. This CDR3 is 14 amino acids long. The CDR3 DNA follows: TGTGCCAGCAGCCCACCGACAGGTCGGGATGGCTACACCTTC. Its protein product is CASSPPTGRDGYTF.

The chain links TRBV6-5 to TRBJ2-4; D is perhaps TRBD1 (6 bases). Germline CDR1 and CDR2: MNHEY and SVGAGI. The CDR3 covers 13 residues. Trimming stripped 7 bases from V and 8 bases from J, with 15 bases between. CDR3 coding DNA: TGTGCCAGCACCAAAACCAGGGGTTACATTCAGTACTTC. This sequence encodes CASTKTRGYIQYF.

The chain uses TRBV2 and TRBJ2-7; 11 positions match TRBD1. The CDR3 totals 13 residues. The V segment lost 8 bases and the J segment 1 base; nucleotides outside the gene matches: 1. The germline gives CDR1 SNHLY, CDR2 FYNNEI. The DNA for the CDR3 is TGTGCCAGCGGGACAGGGGGGTCCTACGAGCAGTACTTC. Protein product: CASGTGGSYEQYF.

The genes are TRBV7-9 and TRBJ2-5, with 11 bases that match TRBD1. The CDR3 extends over 17 amino acids. Trimming took 0 bases from V and 7 from J; bases not matched to a gene: 10. Germline V gene sequence: CDR1 SEHNR, CDR2 FQNEAQ (reference sequence). This CDR3 reads CASSLALIRDRGLTQYF. The CDR3 nucleotides are TGTGCCAGCAGCTTAGCCCTTATCCGGGACAGGGGGTTGACCCAGTACTTC.

This rearrangement joins TRBV7-2 to TRBJ2-5; 16 nucleotides line up with TRBD2. Per germline, CDR1 SGHTA and CDR2 FQGNSA. This CDR3 has 17 amino acids. After removal of 5 bases from V and 4 bases from J, the junction contained 7 bases not matched to a gene. CDR3 region: CASSPPGLAGGRETQYF. CDR3 DNA: TGTGCCAGCAGCCCCCCGGGACTAGCGGGGGGGCGAGAGACCCAGTACTTC.